Listed below are T cell receptor beta chains from one sample, sequenced in a study of blood T cell repertoires in COVID-19. Clones were sequenced by immunoSEQ multiplex PCR, and TCRdb holds only the in-frame ones, with some missing. The sample includes some 150,000 clones, approximately 83% of them seen just once. The sequenced material came from peripheral blood. The receptors derive from a woman aged 55-70 years with acute or convalescent COVID-19. Each CDR3 is given with its conserved first and last residue.

13	TRBJ1-1	TRBV19	CASIGQMNTEAFF
14	TRBJ1-2	TRBV18	CASRVAEGGNGYTF
15	TRBJ2-5	TRBV5-1	CASSSPGQGVETQYF
17	TRBJ2-6	TRBV30	CAWSAGTGGPRANVLTF
15	TRBJ1-2	TRBV6-5	CASCRDRYSDYGYTF
14	TRBJ1-2	TRBV2	CASSDVRTGRGYTF
16	TRBJ2-2	TRBV19	CASRPSRLAPTGELFF
14	TRBJ1-5	TRBV2	CASSGNRAGQPQHF
15	TRBJ2-1	TRBV28	CASSQRLAVYNEQFF
11	TRBJ1-1	TRBV25-1	CASIGVTEAFF
13	TRBJ1-2	TRBV4-3	CASSHHNNYGYTF
12	TRBJ2-2	TRBV6-5	CAGGAGPGELFF
15	TRBJ1-2	TRBV6-1	CASSEERSGIYGYTF
13	TRBJ1-1	TRBV3-1/TRBV3-2	CASRGTVNTEAFF
14	TRBJ2-5	TRBV23-1	CASSPWAGVETQYF
14	TRBJ1-3	TRBV6-5	CARGKDSSGNTIYF
16	TRBJ2-2	TRBV11-2	CASSSPRGQSTGELFF
14	TRBJ2-1	TRBV5-1	CASSPTPGGSEQFF
14	TRBJ2-7	TRBV10-3	CAISDRTGTYEQYF
17	TRBJ1-2	TRBV19	CASSRPPLGATNYGYTF
13	TRBJ1-1	TRBV19	CASSSQGGTEAFF
13	TRBJ2-7	TRBV10-2	CASRRLAGDKQYF
15	TRBJ1-2	TRBV6-5	CASSYSLLANYGYTF
11	TRBJ2-1	TRBV28	CASSFSVSQFF
14	TRBJ2-3	TRBV3-1/TRBV3-2	CASSPSGTTDTQYF
15	TRBJ2-7	TRBV7-2	CASRSTTLGAYEQYF
19	TRBJ2-3	TRBV11-3	CASSLEGHLAGTGTDTQYF
15	TRBJ2-3	TRBV28	CASTARQGSTDTQYF
11	TRBJ1-1	TRBV2	CASSGQVVAFF
17	TRBJ2-4	TRBV24-1	CATSDPSGAPHKNIQYF
15	TRBJ1-2	TRBV10-3	CAISGQGALNYGYTF
16	TRBJ2-3	TRBV9	CASSPHSSGRADTQYF
19	TRBJ2-2	TRBV4-1	CASSQLGLAGGPYTGELFF